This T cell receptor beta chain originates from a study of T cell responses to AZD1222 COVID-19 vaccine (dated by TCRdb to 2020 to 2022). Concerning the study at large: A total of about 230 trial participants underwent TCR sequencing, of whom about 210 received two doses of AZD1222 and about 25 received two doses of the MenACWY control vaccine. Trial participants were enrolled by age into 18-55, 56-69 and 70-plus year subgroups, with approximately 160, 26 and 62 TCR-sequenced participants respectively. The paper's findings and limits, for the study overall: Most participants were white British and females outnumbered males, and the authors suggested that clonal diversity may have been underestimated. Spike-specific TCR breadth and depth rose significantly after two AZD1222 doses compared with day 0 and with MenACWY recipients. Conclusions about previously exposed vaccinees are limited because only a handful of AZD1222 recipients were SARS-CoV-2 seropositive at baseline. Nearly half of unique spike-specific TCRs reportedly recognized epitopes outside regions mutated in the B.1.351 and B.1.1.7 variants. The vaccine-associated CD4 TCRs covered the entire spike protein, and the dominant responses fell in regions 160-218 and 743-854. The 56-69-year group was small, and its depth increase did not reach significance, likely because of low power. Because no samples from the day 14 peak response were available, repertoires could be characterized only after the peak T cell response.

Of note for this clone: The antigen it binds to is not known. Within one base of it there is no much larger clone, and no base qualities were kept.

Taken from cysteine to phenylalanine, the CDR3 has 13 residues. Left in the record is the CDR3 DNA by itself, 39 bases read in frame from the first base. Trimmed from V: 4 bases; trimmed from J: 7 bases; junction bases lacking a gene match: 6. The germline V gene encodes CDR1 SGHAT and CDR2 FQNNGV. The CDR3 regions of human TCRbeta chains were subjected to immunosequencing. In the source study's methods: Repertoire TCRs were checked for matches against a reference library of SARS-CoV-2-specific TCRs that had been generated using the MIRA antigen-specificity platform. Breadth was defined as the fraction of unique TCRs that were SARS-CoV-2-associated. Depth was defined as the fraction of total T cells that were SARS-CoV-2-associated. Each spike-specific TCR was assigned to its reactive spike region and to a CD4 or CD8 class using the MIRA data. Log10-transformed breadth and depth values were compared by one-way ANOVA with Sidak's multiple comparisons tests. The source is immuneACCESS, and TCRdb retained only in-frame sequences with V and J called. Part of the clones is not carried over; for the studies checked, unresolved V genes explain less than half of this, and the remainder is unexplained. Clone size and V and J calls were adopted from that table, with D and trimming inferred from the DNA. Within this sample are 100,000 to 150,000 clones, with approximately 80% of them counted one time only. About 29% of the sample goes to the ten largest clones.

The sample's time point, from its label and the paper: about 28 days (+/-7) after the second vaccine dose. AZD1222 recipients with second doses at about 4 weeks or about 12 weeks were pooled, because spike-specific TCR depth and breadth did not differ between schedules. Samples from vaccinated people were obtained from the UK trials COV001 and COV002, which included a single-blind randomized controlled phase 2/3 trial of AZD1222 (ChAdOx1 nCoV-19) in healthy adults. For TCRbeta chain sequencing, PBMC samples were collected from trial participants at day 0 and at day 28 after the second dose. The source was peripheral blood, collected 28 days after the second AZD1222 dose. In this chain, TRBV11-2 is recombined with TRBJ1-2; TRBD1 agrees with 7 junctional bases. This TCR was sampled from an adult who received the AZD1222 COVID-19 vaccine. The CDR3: CASSSDTGAGYTF. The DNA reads TGTGCCAGCAGCTCGGACACAGGGGCTGGCTACACCTTC.